Each of the 30 T cell receptor beta chains below was sequenced from the same sample in a study of blood T cell repertoires in COVID-19. Assay: immunoSEQ multiplex PCR; the TCRdb copy retains only in-frame clones and omits some. The data contain 120,000 or so clones, 90% of them seen just once; the ten biggest clones take up 3.7%. Sequencing used peripheral blood. The receptors stem from a man in his forties or fifties with active COVID-19.

The chain is built from TRBV3-1 (or the pseudogene TRBV3-2) and TRBJ1-2, with D maybe TRBD1 (5 bases). Germline V CDR1 and CDR2: LGHDT, YNNKEL (reference sequence). V was trimmed by 2 bases and J by 4 bases, leaving 20 bases between them. CDR3 length equals 17 residues. The CDR3 DNA reads TGTGCCAGCAGCCAAAAGGGCATACCGGGACTAGTCTATGGCTACACCTTC. Translation: CASSQKGIPGLVYGYTF.

CDR3 protein: CASSPTSGGLYEQYF. For the CDR3, the DNA is TGTGCCAGCAGCCCGACTAGCGGGGGTTTGTACGAGCAGTACTTC. The chain has TRBV7-2 and TRBJ2-7; 12 nucleotides agree with TRBD2. J gave up 4 bases and V 5 bases, and 6 bases lay outside the gene matches. Germline CDR1 SGHTA, CDR2 FQGNSA. There are 15 residues in the CDR3.

The chain links TRBV5-6 to TRBJ2-1; the match to TRBD1 covers 8 bases. The CDR3 is 15 residues long. Germline lookup yields CDR1 SGHDT and CDR2 YYEEEE. J lost 4 bases, V lost 4 bases, and 7 bases had no gene match. For the CDR3, the DNA is TGTGCCAGCAGCCGTCCCGGGACAGGATACAATGAGCAGTTCTTC. It codes for CASSRPGTGYNEQFF. Drawing the rest from reference TRBV5-6 and TRBJ2-1, the complete variable domain is DAGVTQSPTHLIKTRGQQVTLRCSPKSGHDTVSWYQQALGQGPQFIFQYYEEEERQRGNFPDRFSGHQFPNYSSELNVNALLLGDSALYLCASSRPGTGYNEQFFGPGTRLTVL.

V is TRBV15 and J is TRBJ2-1, with D maybe TRBD2 (6 bases). Germline CDR1 LNHNV, CDR2 YYDKDF (reference sequence). The CDR3 consists of 14 residues. Between the trimmed V and J ends, which lost 6 bases and 5 bases, there was a span of 14 bases. The CDR3 DNA reads TGTGCCACCAGTAACGCGGGACCAGACAATGAGCAGTTCTTC. This translates into CATSNAGPDNEQFF.

The rearrangement uses TRBV27 and TRBJ2-7, with a tentative D call TRBD2 (5 bases). The V and J ends lost 3 bases and 4 bases respectively, with 16 bases between them. The CDR3 is made up of 15 amino acids. Germline values: CDR1 MNHEY, CDR2 SMNVEV (reference sequence). CDR3 sequence reads: CASSLVGGGGYEQYV. In DNA form, the CDR3 reads TGTGCCAGCAGTTTGGTTGGCGGAGGTGGGTACGAGCAGTACGTC.

The rearrangement links TRBV6-5 to TRBJ2-7; maybe TRBD1 (5 bases). Germline values: CDR1 MNHEY, CDR2 SVGAGI. This CDR3 has 14 amino acids. Trimming left V 6 bases short and J 7 bases short, with 19 bases between. The CDR3 DNA follows: TGTGCCAGCAGCCCCCCTGGCAGGGTCGGGGAGCAGTACTTC. This encodes CASSPPGRVGEQYF.

V gene TRBV29-1 combines with J gene TRBJ1-1; TRBD1 matches 8 bases. This CDR3 spans 12 amino acids. In germline, CDR1 is SQVTM, CDR2 ANQGSEA. V dropped 5 bases and J dropped 4; count of bases not matched to a gene: 3. The chain's CDR3 is CSVRQGSTEAFF. The CDR3 nucleotides are TGCAGCGTTCGACAGGGGAGCACTGAAGCTTTCTTT.

The chain is built from TRBV28 and TRBJ2-6, with 8 bases identical to TRBD1. Trimming cost V 6 bases and J 0 bases; bases outside gene matches: 1. The CDR3 covers 15 residues. Germline CDR1 is MDHEN and CDR2 is SYDVKM. CDR3 DNA sequence: TGTGCCAGCAGCACAGGGGGCTCTGGGGCCAACGTCCTGACTTTC. Translating it yields CASSTGGSGANVLTF.

This chain uses TRBV7-2 with TRBJ2-1; D is perhaps TRBD2 (6 bases). Trimming pared 5 bases from V and 12 bases from J, leaving 29 bases between. From germline, CDR1 is SGHTA and CDR2 FQGNSA. The CDR3 loop spans 17 amino acids. The CDR3 DNA sequence: TGTGCCAGCAGCCCCAAGCGTAGGGACTTGGGGGTTCGAGGGCAGTTCTTC. Protein: CASSPKRRDLGVRGQFF.

The chain is built from TRBV27 and TRBJ2-7; the match to TRBD1 covers 11 bases. Trimming removed 6 bases from V and 5 bases from J; junction bases left unmatched: 6. Germline V gene data show CDR1 as MNHEY and CDR2 as SMNVEV (reference sequence). CDR3 length equals 14 residues. DNA for the CDR3: TGTGCCAGCAGAAGGACAGGGGGCAACCACGAGCAGTACGTC. Protein sequence: CASRRTGGNHEQYV.

The chain joins TRBV29-1 to TRBJ1-2, with D possibly TRBD1 on 6 matching bases. The CDR3 covers 15 residues. CDR1 and CDR2 from the germline V gene are SQVTM and ANQGSEA. Trimming cost V 3 bases and J 4 bases, with 18 bases left between them. CDR3 loop: CSVERGSQGSYGYTF. The CDR3 DNA reads TGCAGCGTTGAGAGGGGGTCTCAGGGATCCTATGGCTACACCTTC.

The V and J genes are TRBV5-1 and TRBJ1-1; no clear D. The CDR3 consists of 13 residues. Looked up from germline, CDR1 is SGHRS and CDR2 is YFSETQ. Trimming shortened V by 3 bases and J by 2 bases, and 8 bases separated the two germline ends. The CDR3 DNA is TGCGCCAGCAGCTCCAGGTCCAACACTGAAGCTTTCTTT. As protein: CASSSRSNTEAFF. Looking up the rest from reference TRBV5-1 and TRBJ1-1 gives the full variable domain: KAGVTQTPRYLIKTRGQQVTLSCSPISGHRSVSWYQQTPGQGLQFLFEYFSETQRNKGNFPGRFSGRQFSNSRSEMNVSTLELGDSALYLCASSSRSNTEAFFGQGTRLTVV.

The rearrangement uses TRBV10-3 and TRBJ2-2; 10 positions match TRBD2. Germline V gene sequence: CDR1 ENHRY, CDR2 SYGVKD. The CDR3 is 16 residues long. V lost 2 bases to trimming and J lost 2 bases; unmatched junction nucleotides: 2. CDR3 DNA: TGTGCCATCAGTGAGCGGACTAGCGGAAACACCGGGGAGCTGTTTTTT. It encodes CAISERTSGNTGELFF.

The chain carries TRBV14 and TRBJ1-3; D remains ambiguous. The germline gives CDR1 SGHDN, CDR2 FVKESK. V was trimmed by 4 bases and J by 0 bases, leaving 10 bases between them. CDR3 length: 15 residues. CDR3: CASSPQQFSGNTIYF. CDR3 sequence (DNA): TGTGCCAGCAGCCCGCAACAGTTCTCTGGAAACACCATATATTTT.

The chain combines TRBV25-1 with TRBJ2-1; 10 positions match TRBD1. This CDR3 spans 15 amino acids. Looked up from germline, CDR1 is MGHDK and CDR2 is SYGVNS. V was pared by 3 bases and J by 6 bases, with 5 bases of the junction left unmatched. CDR3 coding DNA: TGTGCCAGCAGTGATCCAGACAGGGGGCTCAATGAGCAGTTCTTC. It yields the protein CASSDPDRGLNEQFF.

This chain connects TRBV2 to TRBJ2-1; 7 bases are shared with TRBD2. With 6 bases clipped from V and 10 bases from J, the junction kept 6 bases outside the gene matches. Germline CDR1 and CDR2: SNHLY and FYNNEI. The CDR3 loop spans 12 amino acids. Written as DNA, the CDR3 is TGTGCCAGCAGGTGGGGGGGAACGGAGCAGTTCTTC. Amino acid sequence: CASRWGGTEQFF.

The chain joins TRBV14 to TRBJ1-3, with D unclear. The V gene lost 3 bases and the J gene lost 0 bases, with 9 bases spanning the gap. Germline V lookup: CDR1 SGHDN, CDR2 FVKESK. CDR3 length: 15 amino acids. The CDR3 reads CASSQRVHSGNTIYF. DNA for the CDR3: TGTGCCAGCAGCCAGAGAGTGCACTCTGGAAACACCATATATTTT.

The V gene is TRBV30, the J gene TRBJ2-6; 8 bases agree with TRBD1. Germline V gene sequence: CDR1 GTSNPN, CDR2 SVGIG (reference sequence). This CDR3 spans 14 amino acids. The ends lost 8 bases at V and 3 bases at J; junction bases unmatched: 6. The CDR3 DNA reads TGTGCCAGGTCAGGGGGCTTTGGGGCCAACGTCCTGACTTTC. Its translation is CARSGGFGANVLTF.

The rearrangement uses TRBV7-2 and TRBJ1-3; 9 bases map to TRBD1. Per germline, CDR1 SGHTA and CDR2 FQGNSA. The J segment lost 4 bases and the V segment lost 4 bases, leaving 8 bases of the junction unmatched. The CDR3 covers 16 residues. The CDR3 protein is CASSSTGGAKGNTIYF. The CDR3 coding sequence is TGTGCCAGCAGCTCCACAGGGGGCGCGAAAGGAAACACCATATATTTT.

The CDR3, as DNA: TGTGCCACCCGGGGGGGTATCGAGACCCAGTACTTC. Protein product: CATRGGIETQYF. The chain employs TRBV2 and TRBJ2-5, with 8 bases matching TRBD2. The CDR3 has 12 residues. Germline CDR1 SNHLY, CDR2 FYNNEI. Trimming removed 10 bases from V and 5 bases from J; junction bases left unmatched: 6. Complete variable domain (other parts from reference TRBV2 and TRBJ2-5): EPEVTQTPSHQVTQMGQEVILRCVPISNHLYFYWYRQILGQKVEFLVSFYNNEISEKSEIFDDQFSVERPDGSNFTLKIRSTKLEDSAMYFCATRGGIETQYFGPGTRLLVL.

The chain recombines TRBV11-3 with TRBJ2-2; possibly TRBD2 for D (6 bases). CDR1 is SGHNT and CDR2 is YENEEA in the germline V gene. This CDR3 is 14 amino acids long. V was clipped by 7 bases and J by 3 bases, with 12 bases between them. The CDR3 sequence: CASKGRRDTGELFF. CDR3 coding DNA: TGTGCCAGCAAGGGGAGGAGAGACACCGGGGAGCTGTTTTTT.

Note on this clone: The same CDR3 arises from other DNA sequences in this sample as well. This chain connects TRBV9 to TRBJ2-2; maybe TRBD1 (6 bases). The CDR3 runs to 15 residues. CDR1 is SGDLS and CDR2 is YYNGEE in the germline V gene. V was pared by 0 bases and J by 4 bases, with 10 bases between. The CDR3 DNA is TGTGCCAGCAGCGTAGCACAGGGATCCACCGGGGAGCTGTTTTTT. Translating gives CASSVAQGSTGELFF.

This clone occurred a few times. The rearrangement joins TRBV9 to TRBJ2-5; 7 bases fit TRBD1. Germline values: CDR1 SGDLS, CDR2 YYNGEE. This CDR3 has 13 amino acids. V dropped 2 bases and J dropped 3; count of bases not matched to a gene: 1. The DNA for the CDR3 is TGTGCCAGCAGCGTCGGGACAGAAGAGACCCAGTACTTC. Amino acids: CASSVGTEETQYF. Variable domain in full (rest from reference TRBV9 and TRBJ2-5): DSGVTQTPKHLITATGQRVTLRCSPRSGDLSVYWYQQSLDQGLQFLIQYYNGEERAKGNILERFSAQQFPDLHSELNLSSLELGDSALYFCASSVGTEETQYFGPGTRLLVL.

The chain is built from TRBV6-5 and TRBJ2-5; no firm D call. Between the trimmed V and J ends, which lost 6 bases and 5 bases, there was a span of 13 bases. The germline V gene has CDR1 MNHEY and CDR2 SVGAGI. The CDR3 is 13 residues long. The CDR3 sequence: CASRLGGAETQYF. Here the CDR3 DNA reads TGTGCCAGCAGGCTAGGCGGCGCGGAGACCCAGTACTTC.

The chain employs TRBV11-2 and TRBJ2-1, with TRBD1 identical over 7 bases. Trimming took 2 bases from V and 9 from J; bases not matched to a gene: 1. This CDR3 comprises 12 residues. Germline loops: CDR1 SGHAT, CDR2 FQNNGV. The chain's CDR3 is CASSLRGPEQFF. The CDR3 DNA sequence: TGTGCCAGCAGCTTAAGGGGGCCTGAGCAGTTCTTC.

This clone appeared once. This rearrangement joins TRBV5-1 to TRBJ2-5, with TRBD1 identical over 8 bases. V lost 4 bases to trimming and J lost 1 base; unmatched junction nucleotides: 6. Per the germline V gene, CDR1 is SGHRS and CDR2 is YFSETQ. The CDR3 is 15 residues long. CDR3 DNA: TGCGCCAGCAGCCCGCTGACAGGGGCCCAAGAGACCCAGTACTTC. This sequence encodes CASSPLTGAQETQYF. The whole variable domain, remainder taken from reference TRBV5-1 and TRBJ2-5, is KAGVTQTPRYLIKTRGQQVTLSCSPISGHRSVSWYQQTPGQGLQFLFEYFSETQRNKGNFPGRFSGRQFSNSRSEMNVSTLELGDSALYLCASSPLTGAQETQYFGPGTRLLVL.

This chain uses TRBV19 with TRBJ1-6, with D uncertain. V was shortened by 5 bases and J by 9 bases, with 11 bases between the two germline ends. Germline values: CDR1 LNHDA, CDR2 SQIVND (reference sequence). The CDR3 totals 13 residues. CDR3 in amino acids: CASSSEGGSPLHF. For the CDR3, the DNA is TGTGCCAGTAGTTCGGAGGGAGGTTCACCCCTCCACTTT. Full variable domain (missing parts from reference TRBV19 and TRBJ1-6): DGGITQSPKYLFRKEGQNVTLSCEQNLNHDAMYWYRQDPGQGLRLIYYSQIVNDFQKGDIAEGYSVSREKKESFPLTVTSAQKNPTAFYLCASSSEGGSPLHFGNGTRLTVT.

This clone has a handful of counts. The chain carries TRBV5-4 and TRBJ2-5; TRBD2 agrees at 9 bases. Trimming took 0 bases from V and 7 from J; bases not matched to a gene: 7. Germline assignment: CDR1 SGHNT and CDR2 YYREEE (reference sequence). The CDR3 is made up of 15 amino acids. The CDR3 sequence is CASSLDLFSGGTQYF. The CDR3, as DNA: TGTGCCAGCAGCTTGGATCTCTTTAGCGGGGGGACCCAGTACTTC. The whole variable domain, remainder taken from reference TRBV5-4 and TRBJ2-5, is ETGVTQSPTHLIKTRGQQVTLRCSSQSGHNTVSWYQQALGQGPQFIFQYYREEENGRGNFPPRFSGLQFPNYSSELNVNALELDDSALYLCASSLDLFSGGTQYFGPGTRLLVL.

V gene TRBV3-1 (or the pseudogene TRBV3-2) combines with J gene TRBJ1-1; no clear D. Germline CDR1 is LGHDT and CDR2 is YNNKEL (reference sequence). The V gene lost 1 base and the J gene lost 6 bases, with 12 bases spanning the gap. CDR3 size: 14 residues. DNA for the CDR3: TGTGCCAGCAGCCAAGTAGAAGGAGCGTCTGAAGCTTTCTTT. Protein product: CASSQVEGASEAFF.

The CDR3 DNA sequence: TGCGCCAGCAGCCAAGTGACAGGGGGCGCGAGCACTGAAGCTTTCTTT. Translated, it gives CASSQVTGGASTEAFF. The chain employs TRBV4-1 and TRBJ1-1, with 10 bases lining up with TRBD1. This CDR3 has 16 amino acids. Germline CDR1 MGHRA, CDR2 YSYEKL. V dropped 1 base and J dropped 4; count of bases not matched to a gene: 6.